This record covers a single T cell receptor beta chain. Being one base from a much bigger clone, this may be a read error. V was pared by 6 bases and J by 4 bases, with 12 bases between. The CDR3 consists of 13 residues. TCRdb independently ran MiXCR on the RT-PCR reads; one entry per CDR3 protein. The sample gives more than 550,000 distinct CDR3 sequences, more than 13% of which show up once; 3.6% is in the top ten. This chain connects TRBV12-3 or TRBV12-4 to TRBJ2-5; D might be TRBD2 (6 bases). The receptor was isolated from a female donor in good health, serving as a healthy control. The sequenced sample consisted of memory CD4+ T cells from blood. CDR3 sequence: CASRFLGGETQYF. In nucleotides, the CDR3 is TGTGCCAGCAGATTTCTGGGGGGAGAGACCCAGTACTTC.